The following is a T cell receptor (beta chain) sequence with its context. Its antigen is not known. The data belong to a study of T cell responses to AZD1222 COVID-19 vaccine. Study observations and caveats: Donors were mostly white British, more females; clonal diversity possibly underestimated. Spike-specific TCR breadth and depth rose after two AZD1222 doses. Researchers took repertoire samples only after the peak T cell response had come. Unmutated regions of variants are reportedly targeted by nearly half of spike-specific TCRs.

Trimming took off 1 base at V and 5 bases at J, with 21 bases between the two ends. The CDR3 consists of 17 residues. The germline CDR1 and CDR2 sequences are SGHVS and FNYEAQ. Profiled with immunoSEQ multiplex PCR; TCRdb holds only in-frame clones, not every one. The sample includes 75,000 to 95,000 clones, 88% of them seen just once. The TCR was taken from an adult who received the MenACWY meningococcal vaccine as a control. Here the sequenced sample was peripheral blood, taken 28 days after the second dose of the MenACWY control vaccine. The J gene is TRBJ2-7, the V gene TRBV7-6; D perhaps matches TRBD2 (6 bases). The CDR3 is CASSLEGRGRLYHEQYF. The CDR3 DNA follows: TGTGCCAGCAGCTTAGAGGGGCGGGGACGTCTGTACCACGAGCAGTACTTC.